The rows below give T cell receptor beta chains drawn from one sample of a study of vaccination and CD4 T cells after COVID-19. These TCRs' antigens remain unknown. TCRdb processed the PCR reads anew with MiXCR; each CDR3 protein has one entry. Of about 13,000 distinct CDR3 sequences listed, roughly three fifths are singletons. The sample here was cultured CD4+ T cells from blood, taken after SARS-CoV-2 vaccination. The receptors here all came from a human donor with COVID-19. Both conserved end residues are part of each CDR3. Rows may omit the clone size; those that give it use once, few, many or a size class.

CDR3 protein | V gene | clone size | J gene
CASSTSGANTGELFF | TRBV19 | once | TRBJ2-2
CASSRNAGAGQETQYF | TRBV7-9 | once | TRBJ2-5
CASSYAGQETQYF | TRBV6-2/TRBV6-3 | . | TRBJ2-5
CASIPGLASQETQYF | TRBV6-1 | . | TRBJ2-5
CASSLDGTDTQYF | TRBV7-7 | . | TRBJ2-3
CASSRNSAIVGYEQYF | TRBV25-1 | . | TRBJ2-7
CASSLSGVNTEAFF | TRBV7-8 | . | TRBJ1-1
CASSPAPQEVNTEAFF | TRBV6-2/TRBV6-3 | . | TRBJ1-1
CASSPDGGTGTEAFF | TRBV7-2 | few | TRBJ1-1
CASSFTSRETQYF | TRBV7-2 | . | TRBJ2-5
CASSDQGNYGYTF | TRBV7-9 | few | TRBJ1-2
CASSVDQGGVGRAFF | TRBV9 | few | TRBJ1-1
CASSRLGDRDYEQYF | TRBV11-2 | . | TRBJ2-7
CASSQQPRTGANVLTF | TRBV5-1 | . | TRBJ2-6
CSASVGQGYEQYF | TRBV20-1 | . | TRBJ2-7
CASSFTDSNQPQHF | TRBV12-3/TRBV12-4 | . | TRBJ1-5
CASSNIRDTEAFF | TRBV6-1 | . | TRBJ1-1
CSVQGPNTEAFF | TRBV29-1 | . | TRBJ1-1
CASSWRNDYGYTF | TRBV9 | . | TRBJ1-2
CAWRRWDNSPLHF | TRBV30 | . | TRBJ1-6
CASSFDRAPYGYTF | TRBV6-5 | medium-sized | TRBJ1-2
CASSGYGMNTEAFF | TRBV2 | . | TRBJ1-1
CSARDDREKSETQYF | TRBV20-1 | few | TRBJ2-5
CSARVDRNYGYTF | TRBV20-1 | few | TRBJ1-2
CASSLAGSYEQYF | TRBV7-2 | . | TRBJ2-7
CASTPMRSGYTF | TRBV12-3/TRBV12-4 | . | TRBJ1-2
CASNPRGRNTEAFF | TRBV19 | . | TRBJ1-1
CASRGRTESYEQYF | TRBV2 | . | TRBJ2-7
CSARDPGAGGFYNEQFF | TRBV20-1 | . | TRBJ2-1
CASSFYGQGETQYF | TRBV7-9 | few | TRBJ2-5
CASSRDRTDTGELFF | TRBV7-3 | . | TRBJ2-2
CASSVSGGAYEQYF | TRBV11-2 | . | TRBJ2-7
CASSLGTENTEAFF | TRBV18 | . | TRBJ1-1
CASSGGQSTDTQYF | TRBV6-4 | . | TRBJ2-3
CASNSIWDRGDYGYTF | TRBV19 | few | TRBJ1-2
CASRLERGGTSTDTQYF | TRBV28 | . | TRBJ2-3
CSARDGRGEYF | TRBV20-1 | . | TRBJ2-7
CAISESAVSTDTQYF | TRBV10-3 | . | TRBJ2-3
CSAIRGEETQYF | TRBV20-1 | . | TRBJ2-5
CASSYPPGRSEQYF | TRBV6-5 | few | TRBJ2-7
CASSSSQGATPGYTF | TRBV2 | once | TRBJ1-2
CASRPTEYGYTF | TRBV5-1 | . | TRBJ1-2
CAISKTGQGNSPLHF | TRBV10-3 | . | TRBJ1-6
CSAEGDRGTYEQYF | TRBV20-1 | once | TRBJ2-7
CATSPGAHQETQYF | TRBV19 | . | TRBJ2-5